This TCR beta chain was sequenced in a study of a mutant IDH1 vaccine in newly diagnosed glioma. For this clone: The antigen is not known.

Using immunoSEQ multiplex PCR, the repertoire was profiled, and TCRdb retains in-frame clones only, with some absent. The sample carries 70,000 or so clones, around 84% recorded once. Whole-study findings and limits: Immune responses induced by the vaccine were seen in less than 95% of patients, spanning multiple MHC alleles.

The sample's time point: week 35, safety follow-up. In the vaccine, a single dose held 300 ug of the mutant IDH1 20-mer peptide, along with topical imiquimod. The study gave patients eight vaccinations in weeks 1, 3, 5, 7, 11, 15, 19, 23. Material: PBMCs, obtained from a glioma patient whose treatment included an IDH1 peptide vaccine. The receptor was isolated from a man in his thirties or forties with glioma.

The CDR3 sequence: CASSFSDAGLRRGDEQYF. The CDR3 nucleotides read TGTGCCAGCAGCTTCTCCGACGCCGGACTCCGCAGAGGAGACGAGCAGTACTTC. J is TRBJ2-7 and V is TRBV5-4; D possibly corresponds to TRBD2 (5 bases). The germline CDR1 and CDR2 sequences are SGHNT and YYREEE (reference sequence). V shed 2 bases and J shed 5 bases, with 26 bases lying between them. The CDR3 extends over 18 amino acids.